This T cell receptor (beta chain) was recovered during a study of blood T cell repertoires in COVID-19. Study-level background: Researchers got acute and convalescent COVID-19 samples from the United States, Italy and Spain.

The CDR3 runs 13 residues. Trimming removed 5 bases from V and 4 bases from J, with 11 bases in between. Germline lookup yields CDR1 MDHEN and CDR2 SYDVKM. Sequencing was performed with immunoSEQ multiplex PCR; in TCRdb, only in-frame clones are kept and a portion is missing. The sample lists about 270,000 clones, around nine tenths seen once, with over 8% in the top ten. V gene TRBV28 combines with J gene TRBJ1-2; unclear D gene. The sample consisted of peripheral blood. This receptor was identified in a middle-aged man with active or convalescent COVID-19. CDR3 DNA sequence: TGTGCCAGCAGTATCGTCACGAGCTATGGCTACACCTTC. Translated, it gives CASSIVTSYGYTF.